Each of the 26 T cell receptor beta chains below was sequenced from the same sample in a study of CD8+CD57+ T cells in acquired aplastic anemia. The patients chosen for sequencing had shown expansion of CD8+CD57+ cells (detected by flow cytometry). Both TCR beta VDJ combination and CDR3 sequence profiling were carried out. Genomic DNA was the template for this profiling. A single record per CDR3 protein comes from TCRdb applying MiXCR to the reads. This table has 260,000 or so distinct CDR3 sequences, about 80% appearing once. Sequences were obtained from sorted CD4+, CD8+, or CD8+CD57+ T cells (not recorded which) from PBMCs. The receptors come from a human donor with aplastic anemia.

The chain joins TRBV11-3 to TRBJ1-1; a weak D match, TRBD1 (5 bases). The CDR3 sequence is 15 residues long. The germline gives CDR1 SGHNT, CDR2 YENEEA. The ends were cut back, 6 bases at V and 1 base at J, with 15 bases in the middle. The CDR3 DNA is TGTGCCAGCAGACACAATCAAACAGGGAACACTGAAGCTTTCTTT. The encoded protein is CASRHNQTGNTEAFF.

V is TRBV15 and J is TRBJ1-5; D not resolved. The DNA end is more similar to TRBJ2-3, so the J call may be wrong. Germline CDR1 and CDR2: LNHNV and YYDKDF (reference sequence). The CDR3 length is 14 residues. The CDR3 DNA follows: TGTGCCACCAGTGAATGGTATAGGCATCAGCCCCAGTATTTT. This translates into CATSEWYRHQPQYF.

This rearrangement joins TRBV5-5 to TRBJ2-1, with D perhaps matching TRBD1 (5 bases). V lost 0 bases and J 8 bases, leaving 9 bases between the germline ends. The CDR3 sequence is 13 residues long. In germline, CDR1 is SGHKS, CDR2 YYEKEE (reference sequence). The CDR3 is CASSLGGFHEQFF. The CDR3, as DNA: TGTGCCAGCAGCTTGGGGGGCTTCCATGAGCAGTTCTTC. The full variable domain, its missing parts supplied by reference TRBV5-5 and TRBJ2-1, is DAGVTQSPTHLIKTRGQQVTLRCSPISGHKSVSWYQQVLGQGPQFIFQYYEKEERGRGNFPDRFSARQFPNYSSELNVNALLLGDSALYLCASSLGGFHEQFFGPGTRLTVL.

In regard to this clonotype: One end of the junction is discordant with germline, which a read error may explain. The J gene is TRBJ2-5, the V gene TRBV7-2; no clear D gene. CDR1 SGHTA and CDR2 FQGNSA come from the germline V gene. The CDR3 is made up of 14 amino acids. CDR3 amino acids: CASSQGGAEQQYVF. The CDR3 DNA follows: TGTGCCAGCAGCCAAGGCGGCGCGGAGCAGCAGTACGTCTTC.

The CDR3 loop is CASTTSAADEQFF. The CDR3, as DNA: TGTGCCAGCACCACCTCAGCGGCCGATGAGCAGTTCTTC. The chain recombines TRBV7-3 with TRBJ2-1, with D perhaps TRBD2 (5 bases). The CDR3 has 13 amino acids. Deletions cut 7 bases from V and 8 bases from J, with 15 bases between. Germline V CDR1 and CDR2: SGHTA, FQGTGA.

The chain couples TRBV13 to TRBJ2-2; TRBD1 might be the D (6 bases). Germline assignment: CDR1 PRHDT and CDR2 FYEKMQ (reference sequence). V lost 4 bases to trimming and J lost 6 bases, with 9 bases between them. CDR3 length: 13 residues. In nucleotides, the CDR3 is TGTGCCAGCAGCTCAGGACAGCCCGGGGAGCTGTTTTTT. Translating it yields CASSSGQPGELFF.

This clonotype has only a few counts. The genes are TRBV11-3 and TRBJ1-6, with D perhaps matching TRBD1 (6 bases). The CDR3 has 14 residues. Germline V CDR1 and CDR2: SGHNT, YENEEA. Trimming stripped 3 bases from V and 8 bases from J, with 11 bases between. The CDR3 DNA sequence: TGTGCCAGCAGCTTGGCCGGGGGGCATTCACCCCTCCACTTT. Its protein is CASSLAGGHSPLHF.

Comment on this clonotype: Likely a read error: the CDR3 ends without its conserved phenylalanine or tryptophan. The limits of the CDR3 on the DNA are not certain, so only TCRdb's listed CDR3 is given. The gene calls are TRBV7-2 and TRBJ1-3; the table's D gene call, TRBD1, was not cross checked with the DNA. Germline V lookup: CDR1 SGHTA, CDR2 FQGNSA. The CDR3 extends over 12 residues, inclusive of both ends. The CDR3 here is CASTLTRGAVYC.

The J gene is TRBJ2-7, the V gene TRBV5-4; 7 bases are shared with TRBD1. The V gene end was trimmed by 1 base and the J gene end by 1 base; junction bases not matched to a gene: 14. The CDR3 runs to 18 residues. Germline V gives CDR1 SGHNT, CDR2 YYREEE (reference sequence). In DNA form, the CDR3 reads TGTGCCAGCAGCTTGCCACGGGACGGGACAGCCCTTTCCTACGAGCAGTACGTC. Its translation is CASSLPRDGTALSYEQYV.

This chain uses TRBV20-1 with TRBJ2-1, with TRBD2 matching over 10 bases. Germline V gene data show CDR1 as DFQATT and CDR2 as SNEGSKA (reference sequence). V dropped 1 base and J dropped 8; count of bases not matched to a gene: 5. The CDR3 spans 14 residues. In nucleotides, the CDR3 is TGCAGTGCTAGAGGCCTAGCGGGAGTCTATGAGCAGTTCTTC. Residues: CSARGLAGVYEQFF.

This chain connects TRBV13 to TRBJ1-1; D unclear. Germline V gene data show CDR1 as PRHDT and CDR2 as FYEKMQ (reference sequence). There are 15 residues in the CDR3. Trimming stripped 5 bases from V and 0 bases from J, with 13 bases between. The chain's CDR3 is CASSIRTGLNTEAFF. Written as DNA, the CDR3 is TGTGCCAGCAGCATCCGGACGGGTCTGAACACTGAAGCTTTCTTT.

This chain joins TRBV7-9 and TRBJ2-1; 9 positions match TRBD2. Germline assignment: CDR1 SEHNR and CDR2 FQNEAQ (reference sequence). The CDR3 contains 16 residues. V lost 3 bases to trimming and J lost 8 bases; unmatched junction nucleotides: 11. CDR3 in amino acids: CASSFLRSGRYDEQFF. DNA for the CDR3: TGTGCCAGCAGCTTTCTAAGAAGCGGGAGGTACGATGAGCAGTTCTTC.

As for this clonotype: The junction differs from germline at one of its ends, possibly a read error. This sequence joins TRBV2 and TRBJ2-1; D not certain. CDR3 length equals 14 residues. The germline CDR1 and CDR2 sequences are SNHLY and FYNNEI. The CDR3: CASSPASFYNKQFF. The CDR3 DNA sequence: TGTGCCAGCAGTCCAGCGTCGTTCTACAATAAGCAGTTCTTC.

V gene TRBV11-2 combines with J gene TRBJ1-2, with TRBD1 matching over 7 bases. From germline, CDR1 is SGHAT and CDR2 FQNNGV. V shed 4 bases and J 3 bases; nucleotides not matched to a gene: 8. The CDR3 runs to 15 residues. The CDR3 reads CASSSIDRADYGYTF. CDR3 DNA: TGTGCCAGCAGCTCAATCGACAGGGCCGACTATGGCTACACCTTC.

The chain carries TRBV7-2 and TRBJ2-3, with D perhaps matching TRBD2 (7 bases). The V gene lost 3 bases and the J gene lost 13 bases, with 20 bases spanning the gap. Germline CDR1 is SGHTA and CDR2 is FQGNSA. There are 14 residues in the CDR3. CDR3 in amino acids: CASSLTGGPDSEYF. In nucleotides, the CDR3 is TGTGCCAGCAGCTTGACGGGGGGCCCCGATTCTGAGTATTTT.

The rearrangement links TRBV7-3 to TRBJ2-3; D is uncertain. Germline values: CDR1 SGHTA, CDR2 FQGTGA. With 8 bases removed from V and 0 bases from J, the gap between germline ends came to 3 bases. CDR3 size: 11 residues. CDR3 loop: CASGSTDTQYF. The CDR3 DNA follows: TGTGCCAGCGGGAGCACAGATACGCAGTATTTT.

As for this clonotype: In this CDR3 the conserved last residue, phenylalanine or tryptophan, is missing, so a read error is likely. It is unclear where the CDR3 begins or ends on the DNA, so no DNA is shown, and the CDR3 is as TCRdb lists it. The chain uses TRBV9 and TRBJ2-3; the D call of TRBD1 is as the table states it, not checked on the DNA. The CDR3 extends over 13 residues, inclusive of both ends. Germline CDR1 and CDR2: SGDLS and YYNGEE. CDR3 protein: CASSEGGTSTESL.

The V and J genes are TRBV11-2 and TRBJ1-2, with D perhaps TRBD1 (6 bases). Germline V gene sequence: CDR1 SGHAT, CDR2 FQNNGV. V lost 3 bases to trimming and J lost 8 bases, with 16 bases between them. This CDR3 spans 14 amino acids. The CDR3 coding sequence is TGTGCCAGCAGCTTCGGCGGGGGCTGTAGCGGCTACACCTTC. Translated, it gives CASSFGGGCSGYTF.

The V gene is TRBV7-3, the J gene TRBJ2-7; D perhaps matches TRBD1 (6 bases). The CDR3 is 15 amino acids. V gave up 5 bases and J gave up 0 bases, with 14 bases separating them. In germline, CDR1 is SGHTA, CDR2 FQGTGA. As DNA, the CDR3 is TGTGCCAGCAGCACCAAAAAGACAGGCTCCTACGAGCAGTACGTC. Translated, it gives CASSTKKTGSYEQYV.

The sample holds a few counts of this clonotype. The J gene is TRBJ2-3, the V gene TRBV15; D gene unclear. The J call is in doubt because the DNA end fits TRBJ2-5 better. Germline CDR1 LNHNV, CDR2 YYDKDF (reference sequence). The CDR3 is 14 amino acids. The CDR3 sequence: CATSRASDHDTQYF. DNA of the CDR3: TGTGCCACCAGCAGAGCCAGCGATCACGATACCCAGTACTTC.

A word on this clonotype: An end of the junction does not agree with germline; a read error may underlie this. CDR3 amino acids: CATSIEGASTGKPIYF. Here the CDR3 DNA reads TGTGCCACTAGTATAGAAGGGGCCTCCACTGGAAAACCCATATATTTT. The V and J genes are TRBV19 and TRBJ1-3; D possibly corresponds to TRBD1 (5 bases). Germline assignment: CDR1 LNHDA and CDR2 SQIVND (reference sequence). The length of the CDR3 is 16 residues.

For this clonotype: Its ends do not fully match the called genes, so a read error is possible. The genes are TRBV7-3 and TRBJ2-3; either TRBD1 or TRBD2 may fit D (6 bases each). The CDR3 covers 13 residues. In germline, CDR1 is SGHTA, CDR2 FQGTGA. For the CDR3, the DNA is TGTGCCAGCGGCGTCGGGGGTAGATACAGGGAGAACTTC. Its protein is CASGVGGRYRENF. Supplemented by reference TRBV7-3 and TRBJ2-3, the full variable domain reads GAGVSQTPSNKVTEKGKYVELRCDPISGHTALYWYRQSLGQGPEFLIYFQGTGAADDSGLPNDRFFAVRPEGSVSTLKIQRTERGDSAVYLCASGVGGRYRENFGPGTRLTVL.

Concerning this clonotype: It is likely a read error, because the conserved phenylalanine at the end of the CDR3 is missing. The limits of the CDR3 on the DNA are not certain, so only TCRdb's listed CDR3 is given. This chain uses TRBV15 with TRBJ2-2. The CDR3 is 12 amino acids long, termini counted. Germline CDR1 is LNHNV and CDR2 is YYDKDF (reference sequence). This chain's CDR3 is CASSLVTGELFL.

J is TRBJ1-6 and V is TRBV9; D remains unclear. The germline V gene encodes CDR1 SGDLS and CDR2 YYNGEE. V lost 0 bases and J 7 bases, leaving 20 bases between the germline ends. The CDR3 has 18 residues. CDR3 nucleotide sequence: TGTGCCAGCAGCGTAGCTCCCCTAAGCGGAGTAGCCAATTCACCCCTCCACTTT. Translated, it gives CASSVAPLSGVANSPLHF.

The rearrangement joins TRBV7-9 to TRBJ2-1, with unresolved D. This CDR3 has 14 residues. The V gene's germline CDR1 is SEHNR and CDR2 FQNEAQ (reference sequence). V was clipped by 1 base and J by 6 bases, with 10 bases between them. For the CDR3, the DNA is TGTGCCAGCAGCTTAGACGCAGGCCGCAATGAGCAGTTCTTC. This translates into CASSLDAGRNEQFF.

This chain uses TRBV9 with TRBJ2-1; 9 bases fit TRBD2. The CDR3 has 16 residues. Germline-derived CDR1 and CDR2 are SGDLS and YYNGEE. The junction had 15 bases not matched to a gene; V was cut back by 4 bases and J by 10 bases. Here the CDR3 DNA reads TGTGCCAGCAGCCTAGGCGGGAGGGCCTACAATGAGGAGCAGTTCTTC. Amino acids: CASSLGGRAYNEEQFF.